The 25 T cell receptor beta chains in this list originate from one sample, sequenced in a study of monozygotic twins with inflammatory bowel disease. For each CDR3 protein, TCRdb gives one entry from its re-call of the 5' RACE reads, without DNA. This repertoire includes approximately 210,000 distinct CDR3 sequences. The specimen was blood. These receptors all stem from a human donor with ulcerative colitis or Crohn's disease, or a healthy co-twin of an affected twin (not recorded which).

This chain uses TRBV14 with TRBJ2-7; with no DNA, the TCRdb D assignment of TRBD1 cannot be verified. There are 15 residues in the CDR3. CDR1 and CDR2 (germline): SGHDN, FVKESK. This CDR3 reads CASSQVSGGLYEQYF.

This chain uses TRBV6-5 with TRBJ1-2; TCRdb returns TRBD1, unconfirmable since there is no DNA. Germline V CDR1 and CDR2: MNHEY, SVGAGI. CDR3 size: 13 residues. CDR3 protein: CASGMTGAYGYTF.

This chain connects TRBV6-5 to TRBJ1-6. The CDR3 spans 12 residues. The germline CDR1 and CDR2 sequences are MNHEY and SVGAGI. The CDR3 sequence: CASSYAGGLLHF.

V usage is TRBV19 and J usage is TRBJ1-1. The CDR3 has 17 residues. The germline V gene has CDR1 LNHDA and CDR2 SQIVND (reference sequence). Here the CDR3 reads CASSIEGDLGVNTEAFF. Full variable domain (remainder filled in from reference TRBV19 and TRBJ1-1): DGGITQSPKYLFRKEGQNVTLSCEQNLNHDAMYWYRQDPGQGLRLIYYSQIVNDFQKGDIAEGYSVSREKKESFPLTVTSAQKNPTAFYLCASSIEGDLGVNTEAFFGQGTRLTVV.

The gene calls are TRBV10-3 and TRBJ1-2; the TRBD1 assignment by TCRdb is unverifiable without DNA. The CDR3 extends over 15 amino acids. CDR1 is ENHRY and CDR2 is SYGVKD in the germline V gene. The CDR3 sequence is CAISEGTGTNYGYTF.

V is TRBV29-1 and J is TRBJ2-3; TCRdb's D gene call, TRBD1, goes unchecked for lack of DNA. The length of the CDR3 is 16 residues. Per the germline V gene, CDR1 is SQVTM and CDR2 is ANQGSEA. CDR3 protein: CSVALTGRRVTDTQYF.

The V gene is TRBV3-1, the J gene TRBJ1-2; TCRdb names TRBD1, which stays unverified in the absence of DNA. The CDR3 is 16 amino acids. Per germline, CDR1 LGHDT and CDR2 YNNKEL (reference sequence). The chain's CDR3 is CASSQARQGVGYGYTF.

This chain joins TRBV4-1 and TRBJ1-3. The length of the CDR3 is 17 residues. Germline V gene data show CDR1 as MGHRA and CDR2 as YSYEKL. CDR3 region: CASSQGPTYISGNTIYF.

This chain uses TRBV2 with TRBJ1-2. Germline assignment: CDR1 SNHLY and CDR2 FYNNEI. There are 13 residues in the CDR3. CDR3 sequence reads: CASRGQPNYGYTF.

V is TRBV6-2 or TRBV6-3 and J is TRBJ2-1; the D gene TCRdb calls, TRBD1, cannot be checked with no DNA. Germline V gene sequence: CDR1 MNHEY, CDR2 SVGEGT. The CDR3 consists of 15 residues. The CDR3 spells CASRRGASSYNEQFF.

The gene calls are TRBV4-3 and TRBJ1-5. The CDR3 loop spans 13 amino acids. Germline V gene lookup returns CDR1 LGHNA and CDR2 YSLEER. This CDR3 reads CASSQDHGKPQHF.

The chain uses TRBV11-2 and TRBJ2-3; TCRdb outputs TRBD2, but without DNA this stays unchecked. Germline V lookup: CDR1 SGHAT, CDR2 FQNNGV. The CDR3 loop spans 16 amino acids. Here the CDR3 reads CASSLGLAGGQGTQYF. The complete variable domain, with remaining parts taken from reference TRBV11-2 and TRBJ2-3, reads EAGVAQSPRYKIIEKRQSVAFWCNPISGHATLYWYQQILGQGPKLLIQFQNNGVVDDSQLPKDRFSAERLKGVDSTLKIQPAKLEDSAVYLCASSLGLAGGQGTQYFGPGTRLTVL.

The chain is built from TRBV29-1 and TRBJ1-1; the TCRdb call, TRBD1, lacks DNA for checking. The CDR3 runs to 13 residues. Germline V gene sequence: CDR1 SQVTM, CDR2 ANQGSEA. CDR3 loop: CSVELQANTEAFF.

CDR3 protein: CASSQGPWAQHF. V is TRBV19 and J is TRBJ1-5; TCRdb reports TRBD1, a call that lacks DNA to check it against. The CDR3 is 12 residues long. From germline, CDR1 is LNHDA and CDR2 SQIVND (reference sequence).

The chain recombines TRBV2 with TRBJ1-5; the D call of TRBD1 rests on TCRdb alone, since no DNA is present to check it. Per germline, CDR1 SNHLY and CDR2 FYNNEI. CDR3 length: 15 amino acids. CDR3 in amino acids: CASNKQGFSNQPQHF.

This chain links TRBV7-9 with TRBJ2-5; TCRdb proposes TRBD1, but this gene call is untestable without DNA. The CDR3 runs to 16 residues. Germline V CDR1 and CDR2: SEHNR, FQNEAQ (reference sequence). CDR3 loop: CASSHWRGLGEETQYF.

This chain connects TRBV29-1 to TRBJ2-1; TCRdb's D call, TRBD2, is unchecked because there is no DNA. The CDR3 extends over 14 amino acids. Germline CDR1 reads SQVTM; CDR2 reads ANQGSEA. This CDR3 reads CSVEGREGGDEQFF.

The CDR3 spells CASSVGPGNTEAFF. The rearrangement joins TRBV9 to TRBJ1-1; absent DNA, TCRdb's TRBD1 call cannot be checked. Germline V lookup: CDR1 SGDLS, CDR2 YYNGEE. CDR3 length: 14 residues.

The V gene is TRBV4-2, the J gene TRBJ2-7; the TCRdb D gene call, TRBD1, has no DNA to confirm it. Germline loops: CDR1 LGHNA, CDR2 YNFKEQ. The CDR3 runs 15 residues. CDR3 sequence reads: CASSQEGTGVYEQYF.

The chain links TRBV19 to TRBJ1-5. This CDR3 spans 13 amino acids. Germline loops: CDR1 LNHDA, CDR2 SQIVND (reference sequence). This CDR3 reads CASSDTSNQPQHF.

The V and J genes are TRBV24-1 and TRBJ2-7; the D call of TRBD2 rests on TCRdb alone, since no DNA is present to check it. The germline V gene encodes CDR1 KGHDR and CDR2 SFDVKD. This CDR3 is built from 16 residues. CDR3 sequence reads: CATAAGDSVRTYEQYF.

The genes are TRBV7-2 and TRBJ2-7; no DNA is available, so the TRBD1 call from TCRdb remains unchecked. The CDR3 is made up of 14 amino acids. Looked up from germline, CDR1 is SGHTA and CDR2 is FQGNSA. CDR3 amino acids: CASSLAWRGYEQYF.

This chain links TRBV10-3 with TRBJ1-3. In germline, CDR1 is ENHRY, CDR2 SYGVKD. This CDR3 comprises 16 residues. This chain's CDR3 is CAISDPEVRAGDTTYF.

The rearrangement joins TRBV30 to TRBJ2-7; TCRdb's D call of TRBD1 is untestable without DNA. Germline-derived CDR1 and CDR2 are GTSNPN and SVGIG (reference sequence). CDR3 size: 13 residues. The CDR3 loop is CAWGSGGEYEQYF.

The chain joins TRBV9 to TRBJ2-1; TCRdb outputs TRBD1, but without DNA this stays unchecked. Germline CDR1 reads SGDLS; CDR2 reads YYNGEE. This CDR3 contains 12 residues. The CDR3 loop reads CACSATGNEQFF.